This TCR beta chain came from a study of beta chain features in type 1 diabetes. The J segment lost 15 bases and the V segment lost 0 bases, leaving 7 bases of the junction unmatched. CDR3 length equals 14 residues. The germline V gene has CDR1 MDHEN and CDR2 SYDVKM. Purities over 95% were achieved in all sorted populations. Sequenced material consisted of expressed TCRB transcripts (all of the isolated RNA was reverse transcribed). Using immunoSEQ multiplex PCR, the repertoire was profiled, and TCRdb retains in-frame clones only, with some absent. This table has hundreds of thousands of clones, 10% to 15% appearing once.

The chain carries TRBV28 and TRBJ2-4, with TRBD2 identical over 11 bases. The TCR originated in a young man in good health. Sequencing was performed on naive CD4+ T cells from blood. The CDR3 here is CASSLWLAGGPWYF. In DNA form, the CDR3 reads TGTGCCAGCAGTTTATGGCTAGCGGGGGGCCCTTGGTACTTC.